The 10 T cell receptor beta chains presented below share a single source sample, sequenced in a study of blood T cell repertoires in COVID-19. Assay: immunoSEQ multiplex PCR; the TCRdb copy retains only in-frame clones and omits some. The sample consists of around 220,000 clones, about 90% of them appearing once. The specimen was peripheral blood. Every receptor here comes from a man aged 35-49 years with active or convalescent COVID-19.

The CDR3 nucleotides read TGCGCCAGCAGTGAGTCAGGGGGAACCGTATACAATGAGCAGTTCTTC. Protein: CASSESGGTVYNEQFF. This chain uses TRBV10-1 with TRBJ2-1; tentative D call: TRBD1 (6 bases). The CDR3 is made up of 16 amino acids. Trimming left V 0 bases short and J 4 bases short, with 13 bases between. Germline lookup yields CDR1 WNHNN and CDR2 SYGVQD (reference sequence).

This sequence joins TRBV6-2 or TRBV6-3 and TRBJ2-7, with D perhaps TRBD2 (5 bases). The CDR3 loop spans 16 amino acids. The V end was cut by 2 bases, the J end by 3 bases, with 17 bases between. The germline CDR1 and CDR2 sequences are MNHEY and SVGEGT. The CDR3 loop is CASSYNFPGWIYEQYF. As DNA, the CDR3 is TGTGCCAGCAGTTACAATTTCCCGGGATGGATCTACGAGCAGTACTTC.

This clone was seen a single time. The chain links TRBV3-1 (or the pseudogene TRBV3-2) to TRBJ2-5, with D perhaps TRBD2 (6 bases). The CDR3 runs 15 residues. V was cut by 4 bases and J by 5 bases, with 17 bases left in between. Looked up from germline, CDR1 is LGHDT and CDR2 is YNNKEL (reference sequence). The CDR3 nucleotides read TGTGCCAGCAGCCGACGGGGCGGGGTGGGGGAGACCCAGTACTTC. It translates to CASSRRGGVGETQYF.

The table lists this clone with many counts. The chain recombines TRBV30 with TRBJ1-2, with 8 bases that match TRBD1. Germline V gives CDR1 GTSNPN, CDR2 SVGIG (reference sequence). Germline trimming cut 0 bases from V and 6 bases from J; bases unmatched to any gene: 6. The CDR3 sequence is 14 residues long. CDR3 amino acids: CAWSVRDRRDGYTF. The CDR3 DNA sequence: TGTGCCTGGAGTGTACGGGACAGGCGGGATGGCTACACCTTC. The whole variable domain, remainder taken from reference TRBV30 and TRBJ1-2, is SQTIHQWPATLVQPVGSPLSLECTVEGTSNPNLYWYRQAAGRGLQLLFYSVGIGQISSEVPQNLSASRPQDRQFILSSKKLLLSDSGFYLCAWSVRDRRDGYTFGSGTRLTVV.

The genes are TRBV13 and TRBJ2-2, with D possibly being TRBD1 (6 bases). Trimming shortened V by 6 bases and J by 6 bases, and 14 bases separated the two germline ends. The CDR3 is 14 residues long. Germline values: CDR1 PRHDT, CDR2 FYEKMQ (reference sequence). The DNA of the CDR3 is TGTGCCAGCAGAGAACAGGGTTTCTCCGGGGAGCTGTTTTTT. Its translation: CASREQGFSGELFF. The full variable domain, in which reference TRBV13 and TRBJ2-2 provide the parts outside the CDR3, is AAGVIQSPRHLIKEKRETATLKCYPIPRHDTVYWYQQGPGQDPQFLISFYEKMQSDKGSIPDRFSAQQFSDYHSELNMSSLELGDSALYFCASREQGFSGELFFGEGSRLTVL.

The chain uses TRBV6-5 and TRBJ1-5; D is unresolved. The CDR3 consists of 15 residues. Trimming removed 5 bases from V and 6 bases from J, with 17 bases in between. The germline gives CDR1 MNHEY, CDR2 SVGAGI. The CDR3 DNA follows: TGTGCCAGCAGTCCCCGTGCGACCCGGGTTCAGCCCCAGCATTTT. Protein product: CASSPRATRVQPQHF.

The table lists this clone with a few counts. The chain has TRBV9 and TRBJ2-2; 10 bases match TRBD2. After removal of 6 bases from V and 0 bases from J, the junction contained 8 bases not matched to a gene. This CDR3 is 17 amino acids long. Germline CDR1 SGDLS, CDR2 YYNGEE. The CDR3 here is CASTPLSGRTNTGELFF. The CDR3 DNA follows: TGTGCCAGCACCCCCCTTAGCGGGAGGACGAACACCGGGGAGCTGTTTTTT.

The chain's CDR3 is CASSPRGMGNQPQHF. CDR3 coding DNA: TGTGCCAGCAGCCCGCGGGGAATGGGCAATCAGCCCCAGCATTTT. The chain carries TRBV28 and TRBJ1-5; D uncertain. The V end lost 6 bases, the J end lost 2 bases, and 14 bases lay between the germline ends. Per germline, CDR1 MDHEN and CDR2 SYDVKM. This CDR3 is 15 amino acids long. The full variable domain, in which reference TRBV28 and TRBJ1-5 provide the parts outside the CDR3, is DVKVTQSSRYLVKRTGEKVFLECVQDMDHENMFWYRQDPGLGLRLIYFSYDVKMKEKGDIPEGYSVSREKKERFSLILESASTNQTSMYLCASSPRGMGNQPQHFGDGTRLSIL.

This chain links TRBV5-1 with TRBJ2-3; the match to TRBD1 covers 9 bases. Germline V gene data show CDR1 as SGHRS and CDR2 as YFSETQ. The CDR3 is 14 residues long. V lost 3 bases and J lost 7; bases outside the gene matches: 6. The CDR3: CASSYGTGTNTQYF. Written as DNA, the CDR3 is TGCGCCAGCAGCTATGGGACAGGGACGAATACGCAGTATTTT. The variable domain in full, completed from reference TRBV5-1 and TRBJ2-3, reads KAGVTQTPRYLIKTRGQQVTLSCSPISGHRSVSWYQQTPGQGLQFLFEYFSETQRNKGNFPGRFSGRQFSNSRSEMNVSTLELGDSALYLCASSYGTGTNTQYFGPGTRLTVL.

CDR3 residues: CASSLEVGVGNTEAFF. In DNA form, the CDR3 reads TGTGCCAGCAGCTTAGAAGTAGGTGTGGGCAACACTGAAGCTTTCTTT. This chain joins TRBV11-2 and TRBJ1-1, with D uncertain. This CDR3 is 16 amino acids long. Germline V gene data show CDR1 as SGHAT and CDR2 as FQNNGV. V was shortened by 0 bases and J by 2 bases, with 13 bases between the two germline ends.